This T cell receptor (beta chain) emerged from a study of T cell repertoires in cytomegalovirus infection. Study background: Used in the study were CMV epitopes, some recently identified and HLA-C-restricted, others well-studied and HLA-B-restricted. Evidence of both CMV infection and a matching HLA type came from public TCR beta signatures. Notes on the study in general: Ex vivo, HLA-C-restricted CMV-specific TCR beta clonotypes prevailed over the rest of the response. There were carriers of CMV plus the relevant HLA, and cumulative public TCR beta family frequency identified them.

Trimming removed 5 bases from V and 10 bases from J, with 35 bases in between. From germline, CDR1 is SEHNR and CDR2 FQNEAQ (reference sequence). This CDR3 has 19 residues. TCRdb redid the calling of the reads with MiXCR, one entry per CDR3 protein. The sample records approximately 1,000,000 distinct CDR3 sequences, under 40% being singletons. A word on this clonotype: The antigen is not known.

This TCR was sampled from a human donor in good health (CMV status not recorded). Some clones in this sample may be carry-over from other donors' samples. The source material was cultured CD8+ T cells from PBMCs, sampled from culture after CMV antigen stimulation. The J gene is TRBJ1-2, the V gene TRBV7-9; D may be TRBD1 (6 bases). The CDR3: CASSQYLGADRPISGAYTF. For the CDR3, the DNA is TGTGCCAGCAGCCAATATCTGGGAGCAGACAGGCCGATTAGCGGTGCCTACACCTTC. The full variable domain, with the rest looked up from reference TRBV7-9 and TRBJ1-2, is DTGVSQNPRHKITKRGQNVTFRCDPISEHNRLYWYRQTLGQGPEFLTYFQNEAQLEKSRLLSDRFSAERPKGSFSTLEIQRTEQGDSAMYLCASSQYLGADRPISGAYTFGSGTRLTVV.